This TCR beta chain is from a study of blood T cell repertoires in COVID-19. At the level of the study: There were acute and convalescent COVID-19 samples, and they came from the United States, Italy and Spain. Sources were T cells, B-cell-depleted T cells, or PBMCs; the material itself was cDNA or gDNA.

Original analysis: The authors estimated nucleated cell counts from reference gene primer amplification. TCRdb's table, derived via immunoSEQ multiplex PCR, lists solely in-frame clones and lacks some. The V and J calls and clone size were taken over from that table, and D and trimming were inferred from the DNA. This sample has fewer than 200,000 clones; roughly 84% occur once, and the top ten carry about 1.2%. The clonotype was recovered from a man aged 60 to 69 who had recovered from COVID-19. Source material: peripheral blood.

The CDR3 DNA follows: TGTGCCAGTGCGCTCGACAGGGATCCATACTTC. Its translation: CASALDRDPYF. The chain recombines TRBV2 with TRBJ2-7, with 7 nucleotides matching TRBD1. Trimming took 9 bases from V and 13 from J; bases not matched to a gene: 12. The CDR3 extends over 11 amino acids. Germline CDR1 is SNHLY and CDR2 is FYNNEI. Looking up the rest from reference TRBV2 and TRBJ2-7 gives the full variable domain: EPEVTQTPSHQVTQMGQEVILRCVPISNHLYFYWYRQILGQKVEFLVSFYNNEISEKSEIFDDQFSVERPDGSNFTLKIRSTKLEDSAMYFCASALDRDPYFGPGTRLTVT.